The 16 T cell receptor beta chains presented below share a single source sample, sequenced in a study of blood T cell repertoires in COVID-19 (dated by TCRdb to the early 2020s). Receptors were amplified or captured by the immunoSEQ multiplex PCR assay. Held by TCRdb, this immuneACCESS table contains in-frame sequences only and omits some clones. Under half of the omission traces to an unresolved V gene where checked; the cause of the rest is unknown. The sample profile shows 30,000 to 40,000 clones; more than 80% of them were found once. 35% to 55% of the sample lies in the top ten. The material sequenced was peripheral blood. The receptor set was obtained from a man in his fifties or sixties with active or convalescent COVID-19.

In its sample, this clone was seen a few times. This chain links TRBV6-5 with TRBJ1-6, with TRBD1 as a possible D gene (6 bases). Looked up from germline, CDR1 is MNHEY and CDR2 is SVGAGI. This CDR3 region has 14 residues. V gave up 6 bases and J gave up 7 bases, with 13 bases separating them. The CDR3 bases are TGTGCCAGCAGCCGGGGGGCTTGGAATTCACCCCTCCACTTT. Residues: CASSRGAWNSPLHF.

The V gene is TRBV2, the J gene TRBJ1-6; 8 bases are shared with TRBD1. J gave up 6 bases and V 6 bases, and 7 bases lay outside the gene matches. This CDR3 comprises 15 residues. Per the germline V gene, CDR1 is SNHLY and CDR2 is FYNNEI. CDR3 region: CASRDRTGINSPLHF. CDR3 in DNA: TGTGCCAGCAGGGACAGGACAGGGATTAATTCACCCCTCCACTTT.

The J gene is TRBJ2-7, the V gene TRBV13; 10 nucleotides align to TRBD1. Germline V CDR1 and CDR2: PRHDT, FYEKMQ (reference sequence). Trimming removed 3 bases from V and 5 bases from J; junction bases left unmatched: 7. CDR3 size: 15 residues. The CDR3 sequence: CASSFSGTGADEQYV. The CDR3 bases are TGTGCCAGCAGCTTTTCCGGGACAGGGGCAGACGAGCAGTACGTC.

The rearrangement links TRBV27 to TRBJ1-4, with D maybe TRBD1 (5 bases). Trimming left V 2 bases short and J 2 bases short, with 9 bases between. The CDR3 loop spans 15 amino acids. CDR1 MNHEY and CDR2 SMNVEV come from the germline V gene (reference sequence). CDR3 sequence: CASSLGAGTNEKLFF. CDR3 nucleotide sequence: TGTGCCAGCAGTTTAGGGGCAGGCACTAATGAAAAACTGTTTTTT.

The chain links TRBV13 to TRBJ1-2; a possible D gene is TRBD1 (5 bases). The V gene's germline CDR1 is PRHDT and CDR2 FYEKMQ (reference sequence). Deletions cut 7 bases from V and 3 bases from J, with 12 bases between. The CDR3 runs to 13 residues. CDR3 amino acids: CASTPAGHYGYTF. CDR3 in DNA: TGTGCCAGCACCCCGGCGGGACACTATGGCTACACCTTC.

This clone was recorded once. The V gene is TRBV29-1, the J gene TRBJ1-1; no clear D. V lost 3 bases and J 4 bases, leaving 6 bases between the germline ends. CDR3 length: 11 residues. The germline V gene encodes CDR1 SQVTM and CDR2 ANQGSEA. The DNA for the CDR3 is TGCAGCGTTGACCAAATCACTGAAGCTTTCTTT. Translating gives CSVDQITEAFF.

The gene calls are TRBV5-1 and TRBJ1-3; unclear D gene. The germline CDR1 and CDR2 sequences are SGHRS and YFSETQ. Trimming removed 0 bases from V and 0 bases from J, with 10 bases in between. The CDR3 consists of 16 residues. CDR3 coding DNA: TGCGCCAGCAGCTTGGGCCCGGGAAACTCTGGAAACACCATATATTTT. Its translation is CASSLGPGNSGNTIYF. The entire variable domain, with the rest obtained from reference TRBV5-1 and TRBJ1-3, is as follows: KAGVTQTPRYLIKTRGQQVTLSCSPISGHRSVSWYQQTPGQGLQFLFEYFSETQRNKGNFPGRFSGRQFSNSRSEMNVSTLELGDSALYLCASSLGPGNSGNTIYFGEGSWLTVV.

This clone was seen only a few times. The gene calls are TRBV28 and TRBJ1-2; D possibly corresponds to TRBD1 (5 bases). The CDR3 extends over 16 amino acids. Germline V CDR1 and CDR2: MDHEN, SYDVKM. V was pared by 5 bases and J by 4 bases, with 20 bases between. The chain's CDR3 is CASSPSSGGILYGYTF. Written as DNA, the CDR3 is TGTGCCAGCAGTCCCTCCTCGGGGGGAATACTCTATGGCTACACCTTC.

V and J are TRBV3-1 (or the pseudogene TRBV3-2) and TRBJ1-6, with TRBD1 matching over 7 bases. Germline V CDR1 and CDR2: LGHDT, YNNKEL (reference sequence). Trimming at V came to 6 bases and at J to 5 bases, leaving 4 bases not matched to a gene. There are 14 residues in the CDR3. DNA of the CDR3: TGTGCCAGCAGGGGGGGACAGCATAATTCACCCCTCCACTTT. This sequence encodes CASRGGQHNSPLHF.

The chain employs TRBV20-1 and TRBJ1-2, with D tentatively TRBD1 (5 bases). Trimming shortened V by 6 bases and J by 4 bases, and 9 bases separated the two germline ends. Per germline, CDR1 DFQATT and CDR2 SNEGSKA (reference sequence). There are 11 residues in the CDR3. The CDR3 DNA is TGCAGTGCACCCCAGGGCTATGGCTACACCTTC. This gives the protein CSAPQGYGYTF.

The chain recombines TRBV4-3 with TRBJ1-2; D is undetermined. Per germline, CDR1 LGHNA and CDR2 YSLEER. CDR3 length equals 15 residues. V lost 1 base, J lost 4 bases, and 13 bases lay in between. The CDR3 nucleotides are TGCGCCAGCAGCCAAGGCCTAACAGAGTCCTATGGCTACACCTTC. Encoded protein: CASSQGLTESYGYTF.

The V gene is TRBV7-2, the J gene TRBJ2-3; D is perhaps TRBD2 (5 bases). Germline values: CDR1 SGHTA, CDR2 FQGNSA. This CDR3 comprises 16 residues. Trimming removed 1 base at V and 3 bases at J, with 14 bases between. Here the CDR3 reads CASSLGAGSSTDTQYF. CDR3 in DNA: TGTGCCAGCAGCTTAGGGGCGGGTAGTTCTACAGATACGCAGTATTTT.

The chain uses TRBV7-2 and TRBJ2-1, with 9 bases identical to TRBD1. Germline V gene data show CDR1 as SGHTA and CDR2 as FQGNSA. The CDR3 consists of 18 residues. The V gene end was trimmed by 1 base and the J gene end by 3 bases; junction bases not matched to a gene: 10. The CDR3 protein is CASSLVGTGPINYNEQFF. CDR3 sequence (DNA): TGTGCCAGCAGCTTAGTGGGGACAGGGCCCATCAACTACAATGAGCAGTTCTTC.

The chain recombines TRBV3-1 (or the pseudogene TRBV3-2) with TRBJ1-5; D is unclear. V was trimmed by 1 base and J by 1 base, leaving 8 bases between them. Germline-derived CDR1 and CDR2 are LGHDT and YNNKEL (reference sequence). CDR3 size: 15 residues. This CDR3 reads CASSQVHSSNQPQHF. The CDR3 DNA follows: TGTGCCAGCAGCCAAGTACATTCAAGCAATCAGCCCCAGCATTTT.

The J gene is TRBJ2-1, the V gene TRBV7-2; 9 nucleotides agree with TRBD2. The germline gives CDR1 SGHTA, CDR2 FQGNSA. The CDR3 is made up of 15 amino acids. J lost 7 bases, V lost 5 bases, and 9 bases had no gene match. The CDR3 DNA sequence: TGTGCCAGCAGCCTCCGGGCTAGCGGGGATAATGAGCAGTTCTTC. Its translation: CASSLRASGDNEQFF.

CDR3 region: CASGGESPLKNIQYF. CDR3 bases: TGTGCCAGCGGGGGGGAGAGCCCCCTCAAAAACATTCAGTACTTC. The chain carries TRBV19 and TRBJ2-4; 8 nucleotides line up with TRBD2. Looked up from germline, CDR1 is LNHDA and CDR2 is SQIVND (reference sequence). The V and J ends lost 9 bases and 3 bases, in that order; junction bases with no gene match: 10. The CDR3 sequence is 15 residues long.